These 26 T cell receptor beta chains were sequenced from one sample in a study of blood T cell repertoires in COVID-19. Clones were sequenced by immunoSEQ multiplex PCR, and TCRdb holds only the in-frame ones, with some missing. Of over 250,000 clones listed, approximately 91% are singletons. Specimen: peripheral blood. These receptors were taken from a young adult with COVID-19, enrolled during active disease.

V and J are TRBV6-6 and TRBJ2-3, with TRBD1 as a possible D gene (5 bases). The germline CDR1 and CDR2 sequences are MNHNY and SVGAGI (reference sequence). The CDR3 extends over 13 amino acids. V lost 4 bases and J 4 bases, leaving 9 bases between the germline ends. The CDR3 region has the DNA TGTGCCAGCAGTTCGTTGGGGCCAGATACGCAGTATTTT. Translating it yields CASSSLGPDTQYF.

The chain links TRBV2 to TRBJ2-5, with D uncertain. The CDR3 extends over 12 amino acids. The V end was cut by 4 bases, the J end by 2 bases, with 5 bases between. CDR1 SNHLY and CDR2 FYNNEI come from the germline V gene. The CDR3 DNA reads TGTGCCAGCAGTGCACAGCAAGAGACCCAGTACTTC. It specifies CASSAQQETQYF. The whole variable domain, remainder taken from reference TRBV2 and TRBJ2-5, is EPEVTQTPSHQVTQMGQEVILRCVPISNHLYFYWYRQILGQKVEFLVSFYNNEISEKSEIFDDQFSVERPDGSNFTLKIRSTKLEDSAMYFCASSAQQETQYFGPGTRLLVL.

The CDR3 sequence is CASSDTGYEQYF. The CDR3 nucleotides are TGTGCCAGCAGTGATACCGGCTACGAGCAGTACTTC. The chain combines TRBV6-1 with TRBJ2-7; D remains ambiguous. V was pared by 3 bases and J by 3 bases, with 6 bases between. The CDR3 contains 12 residues. Germline-derived CDR1 and CDR2 are MNHNS and SASEGT.

The chain is built from TRBV6-2 or TRBV6-3 and TRBJ1-5; D is possibly TRBD1 (6 bases). This CDR3 is built from 14 residues. Germline CDR1 is MNHEY and CDR2 is SVGEGT. V lost 6 bases to trimming and J lost 4 bases, with 13 bases between them. This CDR3 is CASSLQGENQPQHF. The CDR3, as DNA: TGTGCCAGCAGCCTACAGGGCGAGAATCAGCCCCAGCATTTT.

The chain couples TRBV6-2 or TRBV6-3 to TRBJ2-3; D is unclear. V lost 1 base to trimming and J lost 1 base, with 12 bases between them. The CDR3 consists of 16 residues. Germline V gives CDR1 MNHEY, CDR2 SVGEGT. The CDR3 loop reads CASSYFGGMGTDTQYF. The CDR3 DNA sequence: TGTGCCAGCAGTTACTTCGGCGGAATGGGCACAGATACGCAGTATTTT.

The CDR3 is CASSIASGRSTDTQYF. In DNA form, the CDR3 reads TGTGCCAGTAGTATAGCTAGCGGGAGGTCGACAGATACGCAGTATTTT. This rearrangement joins TRBV19 to TRBJ2-3, with TRBD2 identical over 11 bases. V lost 1 base and J lost 3; bases outside the gene matches: 3. The CDR3 loop spans 16 amino acids. In germline, CDR1 is LNHDA, CDR2 SQIVND (reference sequence).

The J gene is TRBJ1-6, the V gene TRBV6-5; 9 bases fit TRBD1. Germline V lookup: CDR1 MNHEY, CDR2 SVGAGI. This CDR3 spans 15 amino acids. The J segment lost 10 bases and the V segment lost 0 bases, leaving 4 bases of the junction unmatched. CDR3 coding DNA: TGTGCCAGCAGTTACTCCGGGACAGGGACATCACCCCTCCACTTT. This gives the protein CASSYSGTGTSPLHF.

This chain joins TRBV6-2 or TRBV6-3 and TRBJ1-1; D not certain. This CDR3 is built from 13 residues. The germline CDR1 and CDR2 sequences are MNHEY and SVGEGT. The germline V and J ends were trimmed by 2 bases and 1 base, with 5 bases remaining between them. The CDR3 is CASSYAENTEAFF. CDR3 coding DNA: TGTGCCAGCAGTTACGCGGAGAACACTGAAGCTTTCTTT.

The chain combines TRBV9 with TRBJ1-1; D is perhaps TRBD1 (5 bases). Germline values: CDR1 SGDLS, CDR2 YYNGEE. This CDR3 is built from 13 residues. V was pared by 5 bases and J by 1 base, with 9 bases between. This CDR3 is CASSDDRNTEAFF. CDR3 nucleotide sequence: TGTGCCAGCAGTGATGACAGGAACACTGAAGCTTTCTTT.

The DNA for the CDR3 is TGTGCCAGTAGTATGGGGGGACAGAAGATGAACACTGAAGCTTTCTTT. It specifies CASSMGGQKMNTEAFF. The rearrangement joins TRBV19 to TRBJ1-1; 7 bases agree with TRBD1. There are 16 residues in the CDR3. With V trimmed by 3 bases and J by 0 bases, 7 bases remained unmatched. Germline CDR1 reads LNHDA; CDR2 reads SQIVND (reference sequence).

V gene TRBV7-2 combines with J gene TRBJ1-4, with D tentatively TRBD1 (5 bases). The V gene's germline CDR1 is SGHTA and CDR2 FQGNSA. The CDR3 spans 14 residues. V lost 10 bases to trimming and J lost 7 bases, with 19 bases between them. The CDR3 is CAIGIQARGEKLFF. For the CDR3, the DNA is TGTGCCATCGGAATACAGGCTCGAGGTGAAAAACTGTTTTTT. Filled out from reference TRBV7-2 and TRBJ1-4, the complete variable domain reads GAGVSQSPSNKVTEKGKDVELRCDPISGHTALYWYRQSLGQGLEFLIYFQGNSAPDKSGLPSDRFSAERTGGSVSTLTIQRTQQEDSAVYLCAIGIQARGEKLFFGSGTQLSVL.

The V call is TRBV4-1, the J call TRBJ2-7; D not certain. Trimming removed 0 bases from V and 2 bases from J, with 11 bases in between. This CDR3 region has 15 residues. Germline values: CDR1 MGHRA, CDR2 YSYEKL. The CDR3 nucleotides are TGCGCCAGCAGCCAAGATCCAGGCGTGACCTACGAGCAGTACTTC. Amino acids: CASSQDPGVTYEQYF.

The J gene is TRBJ2-5, the V gene TRBV9; 15 bases are a match to TRBD2. This CDR3 is 17 amino acids long. Germline CDR1 is SGDLS and CDR2 is YYNGEE. The J segment lost 5 bases and the V segment lost 0 bases, leaving 5 bases of the junction unmatched. The CDR3 nucleotides are TGTGCCAGCAGCGTAGGGGGACTAGCGGGAGGTCAGGAGACCCAGTACTTC. Its protein product is CASSVGGLAGGQETQYF.

In its sample, this clone was seen once. V is TRBV27 and J is TRBJ1-4, with 7 bases identical to TRBD1. Germline V CDR1 and CDR2: MNHEY, SMNVEV (reference sequence). V gave up 4 bases and J gave up 8 bases; unmatched junction bases: 10. The CDR3 spans 15 residues. The CDR3 protein is CASSSPQTGFEKLFF. Written as DNA, the CDR3 is TGTGCCAGCAGTTCACCACAGACAGGGTTCGAAAAACTGTTTTTT. The whole variable domain, filled in from reference TRBV27 and TRBJ1-4, reads EAQVTQNPRYLITVTGKKLTVTCSQNMNHEYMSWYRQDPGLGLRQIYYSMNVEVTDKGDVPEGYKVSRKEKRNFPLILESPSPNQTSLYFCASSSPQTGFEKLFFGSGTQLSVL.

V usage is TRBV9 and J usage is TRBJ2-1; D might be TRBD2 (6 bases). The CDR3 is 15 residues long. Per the germline V gene, CDR1 is SGDLS and CDR2 is YYNGEE. Trimming took off 4 bases at V and 8 bases at J, with 19 bases between the two ends. CDR3 sequence reads: CASSPRGSVGYEQFF. The CDR3, as DNA: TGTGCCAGCAGCCCCCGGGGGTCTGTGGGGTATGAGCAGTTCTTC.

This rearrangement joins TRBV11-2 to TRBJ2-2, with a tentative D call TRBD1 (5 bases). The CDR3 covers 15 residues. Per the germline V gene, CDR1 is SGHAT and CDR2 is FQNNGV. The V end was cut by 3 bases, the J end by 7 bases, with 15 bases between. The CDR3, as DNA: TGTGCCAGCAGCTTTACAGGTGGAAGGGGCGGGGAGCTGTTTTTT. As protein: CASSFTGGRGGELFF.

This clone was detected once. The V and J genes are TRBV27 and TRBJ2-1, with D tentatively TRBD2 (6 bases). The V gene's germline CDR1 is MNHEY and CDR2 SMNVEV (reference sequence). This CDR3 has 15 amino acids. The ends were cut back, 4 bases at V and 9 bases at J, with 19 bases in the middle. CDR3 in amino acids: CASSSPLGTSPEQFF. The CDR3 DNA reads as TGTGCCAGCAGTTCCCCCCTCGGGACTTCTCCTGAGCAGTTCTTC.

CDR3 bases: TGCGCCAGCAGCCACCCGGGACTCCAGCGGGGTGAGATTTCCTACGAGCAGTACTTC. Its protein product is CASSHPGLQRGEISYEQYF. The V and J genes are TRBV4-1 and TRBJ2-7; 7 nucleotides match TRBD2. The CDR3 covers 19 residues. Germline V gives CDR1 MGHRA, CDR2 YSYEKL. Trimming cost V 3 bases and J 1 base; bases outside gene matches: 18.

The V and J genes are TRBV5-4 and TRBJ2-7; 10 bases line up with TRBD2. The J segment lost 3 bases and the V segment lost 4 bases, leaving 10 bases of the junction unmatched. The CDR3 spans 16 residues. Germline CDR1 and CDR2: SGHNT and YYREEE (reference sequence). CDR3 in amino acids: CASSAGTSAELYEQYF. In nucleotides, the CDR3 is TGTGCCAGCAGCGCGGGGACTAGCGCAGAACTCTACGAGCAGTACTTC.

This chain joins TRBV4-1 and TRBJ2-7; a possible D gene is TRBD1 (6 bases). This CDR3 comprises 14 residues. Germline CDR1 and CDR2: MGHRA and YSYEKL. V lost 1 base and J 4 bases, leaving 11 bases between the germline ends. The CDR3 bases are TGCGCCAGCAGCCAAGTACAGGGTACATACGAGCAGTACTTC. This encodes CASSQVQGTYEQYF.

Only one count was recorded for this clone. The chain joins TRBV4-3 to TRBJ2-1, with 9 bases fitting TRBD2. The CDR3 totals 16 residues. V was clipped by 1 base and J by 3 bases; unmatched bases: 4. Germline V gene data show CDR1 as LGHNA and CDR2 as YSLEER. CDR3 nucleotides: TGCGCCAGCAGCCAAGCTCTAGCGGGGAGCTACAATGAGCAGTTCTTC. Amino acid sequence: CASSQALAGSYNEQFF.

The chain combines TRBV18 with TRBJ1-1; D possibly corresponds to TRBD1 (6 bases). In germline, CDR1 is KGHSH, CDR2 LQKENI. This CDR3 is 15 amino acids long. V was trimmed by 4 bases and J by 2 bases, leaving 14 bases between them. CDR3 DNA sequence: TGTGCCAGCTCACAAGGGGAAGGGGGAAACACTGAAGCTTTCTTT. Translating gives CASSQGEGGNTEAFF. Variable domain in full (rest from reference TRBV18 and TRBJ1-1): NAGVMQNPRHLVRRRGQEARLRCSPMKGHSHVYWYRQLPEEGLKFMVYLQKENIIDESGMPKERFSAEFPKEGPSILRIQQVVRGDSAAYFCASSQGEGGNTEAFFGQGTRLTVV.

The chain has TRBV30 and TRBJ2-7, with 8 bases identical to TRBD2. Germline V gene sequence: CDR1 GTSNPN, CDR2 SVGIG (reference sequence). V shed 1 base and J 0 bases; nucleotides not matched to a gene: 5. The CDR3 is 15 amino acids. The CDR3 DNA reads as TGTGCCTGGAGTGGTAGCGGGACCAGCTCCTACGAGCAGTACTTC. It is translated as CAWSGSGTSSYEQYF.

The sample holds a few counts of this clone. The rearrangement uses TRBV5-5 and TRBJ1-5; 9 positions agree with TRBD1. With 4 bases clipped from V and 6 bases from J, the junction kept 8 bases outside the gene matches. The CDR3 totals 15 residues. Germline V gene data show CDR1 as SGHKS and CDR2 as YYEKEE (reference sequence). The CDR3 DNA follows: TGTGCCAGCAGCGTCCGGGACAGGGATAGTCAGCCCCAGCATTTT. It specifies CASSVRDRDSQPQHF.

This clone showed up just once. The chain is built from TRBV7-9 and TRBJ2-5; 9 bases match TRBD2. Germline loops: CDR1 SEHNR, CDR2 FQNEAQ (reference sequence). CDR3 length equals 15 residues. With V trimmed by 8 bases and J by 5 bases, 12 bases remained unmatched. The CDR3 region is CASLPAGGLGETQYF. The CDR3, as DNA: TGTGCCAGCCTCCCTGCGGGGGGGCTAGGGGAGACCCAGTACTTC.

The genes are TRBV5-1 and TRBJ1-3; D may be TRBD1 (5 bases). Looked up from germline, CDR1 is SGHRS and CDR2 is YFSETQ. The CDR3 spans 16 residues. V was clipped by 0 bases and J by 0 bases, with 10 bases between them. CDR3 amino acids: CASSLDPGNSGNTIYF. The CDR3, as DNA: TGCGCCAGCAGCTTGGATCCAGGGAACTCTGGAAACACCATATATTTT. The entire variable domain, with the rest obtained from reference TRBV5-1 and TRBJ1-3, is as follows: KAGVTQTPRYLIKTRGQQVTLSCSPISGHRSVSWYQQTPGQGLQFLFEYFSETQRNKGNFPGRFSGRQFSNSRSEMNVSTLELGDSALYLCASSLDPGNSGNTIYFGEGSWLTVV.